These 13 T cell receptor beta chains were all obtained from the same sample, sequenced in a study of blood T cell repertoires in COVID-19. Measured with immunoSEQ multiplex PCR; TCRdb has only the in-frame clones, and not every one. The sample has some 50,000 clones; 70% to 85% are singletons. The sample consisted of peripheral blood. The receptors here all came from a human donor in a cohort sampled during active COVID-19.

The CDR3 DNA is TGTGCCAGCAGCCCGGGGACAGGGGCCTACGAGCAGTACTTC. Translation gives CASSPGTGAYEQYF. This chain links TRBV5-5 with TRBJ2-7; TRBD1 aligns across 10 bases. This CDR3 has 14 amino acids. Per the germline V gene, CDR1 is SGHKS and CDR2 is YYEKEE (reference sequence). V gave up 4 bases and J gave up 2 bases; unmatched junction bases: 3.

The J gene is TRBJ1-1, the V gene TRBV11-2; 10 nucleotides align to TRBD1. The J segment lost 4 bases and the V segment lost 7 bases, leaving 9 bases of the junction unmatched. CDR1 is SGHAT and CDR2 is FQNNGV in the germline V gene. CDR3 length: 15 amino acids. The CDR3 DNA is TGTGCCAGCATCCCGGGACAGGGGACGGGCACTGAAGCTTTCTTT. Its translation is CASIPGQGTGTEAFF.

In its sample, this clone was seen a few times. The gene calls are TRBV6-5 and TRBJ1-5; 7 bases agree with TRBD1. The J segment lost 11 bases and the V segment lost 4 bases, leaving 8 bases of the junction unmatched. This CDR3 contains 13 residues. Germline loops: CDR1 MNHEY, CDR2 SVGAGI. The CDR3 DNA sequence: TGTGCCAGCAGTTGGTACAGGGGCTCGACCCAGCATTTT. This codes for CASSWYRGSTQHF.

The rearrangement uses TRBV28 and TRBJ1-2; unclear D gene. The CDR3 runs to 13 residues. Germline CDR1 reads MDHEN; CDR2 reads SYDVKM. V was shortened by 1 base and J by 4 bases, with 7 bases between the two germline ends. DNA of the CDR3: TGTGCCAGCAGTTTATACGGTACCTATGGCTACACCTTC. Protein product: CASSLYGTYGYTF.

The chain is built from TRBV11-2 and TRBJ2-2; 10 nucleotides align to TRBD2. The junction had 7 bases not matched to a gene; V was cut back by 1 base and J by 5 bases. The CDR3 is 17 residues long. CDR1 SGHAT and CDR2 FQNNGV come from the germline V gene. Here the CDR3 DNA reads TGTGCCAGCAGCTTAGTTCCGTTAGCGGGAGGAACCGGGGAGCTGTTTTTT. Its protein product is CASSLVPLAGGTGELFF.

This clone is medium-sized. The chain is built from TRBV25-1 and TRBJ2-7; 8 bases are a match to TRBD2. V lost 11 bases and J lost 3; bases outside the gene matches: 9. The CDR3 is 13 amino acids. Germline-derived CDR1 and CDR2 are MGHDK and SYGVNS. The CDR3 nucleotides read TGTGCCTGCTCCGGGAGGGGGGGCTACGAGCAGTACTTC. It yields the protein CACSGRGGYEQYF.

The chain has TRBV19 and TRBJ2-5; 7 bases fit TRBD2. The V gene end was trimmed by 5 bases and the J gene end by 5 bases; junction bases not matched to a gene: 2. There are 12 residues in the CDR3. The germline V gene has CDR1 LNHDA and CDR2 SQIVND (reference sequence). The CDR3 DNA reads TGTGCCAGTAGTGGGGGAGGGGAGACCCAGTACTTC. Encoded protein: CASSGGGETQYF.

The chain employs TRBV27 and TRBJ2-3, with 9 bases matching TRBD2. Germline CDR1 reads MNHEY; CDR2 reads SMNVEV (reference sequence). The ends lost 3 bases at V and 1 base at J; junction bases unmatched: 5. The CDR3 is made up of 16 amino acids. CDR3 amino acids: CASSFRREGRTDTQYF. The CDR3 DNA is TGTGCCAGCAGTTTTCGGCGGGAGGGACGCACAGATACGCAGTATTTT.

The V gene is TRBV7-8, the J gene TRBJ1-1, with 9 bases fitting TRBD1. The CDR3 covers 14 residues. The germline V gene has CDR1 SGHVS and CDR2 FQNEAQ. Trimming took 5 bases from V and 5 from J; bases not matched to a gene: 6. As DNA, the CDR3 is TGTGCCAGCAGCCTAGGACAGGGGTCGACTGAAGCTTTCTTT. It is translated as CASSLGQGSTEAFF.

This clone has only one observation. The CDR3 is CAISELQGPFSHSSGANVLTF. CDR3 nucleotides: TGTGCCATCAGTGAACTACAGGGCCCGTTCTCCCACAGCTCTGGGGCCAACGTCCTGACTTTC. The V call is TRBV10-3, the J call TRBJ2-6, with D possibly TRBD1 on 6 matching bases. The germline gives CDR1 ENHRY, CDR2 SYGVKD. This CDR3 has 21 residues. V lost 3 bases and J 0 bases, leaving 24 bases between the germline ends.

CDR3 sequence: CASSPTGSEQYF. The CDR3 DNA reads TGTGCCAGCAGCCCCACAGGGAGCGAGCAGTACTTC. The chain links TRBV11-3 to TRBJ2-7, with TRBD1 as a possible D gene (6 bases). Germline V gene lookup returns CDR1 SGHNT and CDR2 YENEEA. The CDR3 spans 12 residues. V lost 5 bases, J lost 6 bases, and 11 bases lay in between.

The gene calls are TRBV11-2 and TRBJ2-1; 10 positions match TRBD2. CDR3 size: 17 residues. Germline values: CDR1 SGHAT, CDR2 FQNNGV. The J segment lost 4 bases and the V segment lost 0 bases, leaving 6 bases of the junction unmatched. CDR3 in amino acids: CASSLDFLAGAYNEQFF. The CDR3 coding sequence is TGTGCCAGCAGCTTAGATTTCCTAGCGGGAGCTTACAATGAGCAGTTCTTC. Full variable domain (rest looked up from reference TRBV11-2 and TRBJ2-1): EAGVAQSPRYKIIEKRQSVAFWCNPISGHATLYWYQQILGQGPKLLIQFQNNGVVDDSQLPKDRFSAERLKGVDSTLKIQPAKLEDSAVYLCASSLDFLAGAYNEQFFGPGTRLTVL.

The chain recombines TRBV7-9 with TRBJ1-2; 12 bases are a match to TRBD1. The CDR3 sequence is 14 residues long. CDR1 and CDR2 (germline): SEHNR, FQNEAQ (reference sequence). The junction had 2 bases not matched to a gene; V was cut back by 5 bases and J by 4 bases. In DNA, the CDR3 is TGTGCCAGCAGCCCGGGACAGGGGGCCTATGGCTACACCTTC. The encoded protein is CASSPGQGAYGYTF.